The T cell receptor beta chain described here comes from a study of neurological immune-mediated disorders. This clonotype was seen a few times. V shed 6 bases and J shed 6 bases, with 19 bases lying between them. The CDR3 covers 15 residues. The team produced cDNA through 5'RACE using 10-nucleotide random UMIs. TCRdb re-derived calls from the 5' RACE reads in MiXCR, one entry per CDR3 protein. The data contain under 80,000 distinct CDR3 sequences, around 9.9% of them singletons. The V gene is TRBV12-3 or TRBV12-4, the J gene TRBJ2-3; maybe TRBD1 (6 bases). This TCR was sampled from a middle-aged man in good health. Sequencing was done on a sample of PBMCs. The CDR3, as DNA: TGTGCCAGCAGAATGGGGGCCGGGGCCACGGATACGCAGTATTTT. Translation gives CASRMGAGATDTQYF.